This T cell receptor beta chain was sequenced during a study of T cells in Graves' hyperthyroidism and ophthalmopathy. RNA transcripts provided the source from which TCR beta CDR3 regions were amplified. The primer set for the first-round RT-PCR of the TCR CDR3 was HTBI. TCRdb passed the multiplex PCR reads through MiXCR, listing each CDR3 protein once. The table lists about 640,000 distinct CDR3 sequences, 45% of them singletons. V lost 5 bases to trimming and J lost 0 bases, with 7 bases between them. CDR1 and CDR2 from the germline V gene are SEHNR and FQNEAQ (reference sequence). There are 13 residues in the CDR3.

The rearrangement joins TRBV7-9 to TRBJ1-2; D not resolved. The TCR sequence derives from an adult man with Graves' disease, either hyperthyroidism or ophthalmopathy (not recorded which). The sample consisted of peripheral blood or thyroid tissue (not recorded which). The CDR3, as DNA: TGTGCCAGCAGCCCAGAACCTAACTATGGCTACACCTTC. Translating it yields CASSPEPNYGYTF. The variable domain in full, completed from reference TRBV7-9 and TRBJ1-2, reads DTGVSQNPRHKITKRGQNVTFRCDPISEHNRLYWYRQTLGQGPEFLTYFQNEAQLEKSRLLSDRFSAERPKGSFSTLEIQRTEQGDSAMYLCASSPEPNYGYTFGSGTRLTVV.